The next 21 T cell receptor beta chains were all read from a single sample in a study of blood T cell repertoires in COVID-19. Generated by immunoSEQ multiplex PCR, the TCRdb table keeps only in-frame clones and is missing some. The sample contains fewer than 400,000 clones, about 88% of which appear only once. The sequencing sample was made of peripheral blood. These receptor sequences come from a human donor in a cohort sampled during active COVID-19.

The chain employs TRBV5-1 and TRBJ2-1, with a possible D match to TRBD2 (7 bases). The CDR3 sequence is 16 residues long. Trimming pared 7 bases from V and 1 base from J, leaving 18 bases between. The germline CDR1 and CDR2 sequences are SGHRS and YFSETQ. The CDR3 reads CASGGGEYGSYNEQFF. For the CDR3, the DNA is TGCGCCAGCGGGGGGGGCGAATATGGATCCTACAATGAGCAGTTCTTC.

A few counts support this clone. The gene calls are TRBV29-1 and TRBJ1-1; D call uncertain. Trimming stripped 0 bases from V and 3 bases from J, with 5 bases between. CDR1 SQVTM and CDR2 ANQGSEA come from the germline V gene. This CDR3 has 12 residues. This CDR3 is CSVEDLHTEAFF. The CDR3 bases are TGCAGCGTTGAAGATCTACACACTGAAGCTTTCTTT.

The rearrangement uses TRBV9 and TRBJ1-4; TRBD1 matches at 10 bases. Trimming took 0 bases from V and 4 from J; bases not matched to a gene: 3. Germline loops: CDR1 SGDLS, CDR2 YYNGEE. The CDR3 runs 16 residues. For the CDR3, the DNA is TGTGCCAGCAGCGTAGGGGGACAGGGGATTAATGAAAAACTGTTTTTT. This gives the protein CASSVGGQGINEKLFF. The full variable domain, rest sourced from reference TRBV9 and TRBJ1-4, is DSGVTQTPKHLITATGQRVTLRCSPRSGDLSVYWYQQSLDQGLQFLIQYYNGEERAKGNILERFSAQQFPDLHSELNLSSLELGDSALYFCASSVGGQGINEKLFFGSGTQLSVL.

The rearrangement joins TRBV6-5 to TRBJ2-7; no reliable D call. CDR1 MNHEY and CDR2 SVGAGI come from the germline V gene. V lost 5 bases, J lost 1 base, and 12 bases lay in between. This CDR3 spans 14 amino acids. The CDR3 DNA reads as TGTGCCAGCAGTAATGGGCCGGCTTCCTACGAGCAGTACTTC. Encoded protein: CASSNGPASYEQYF.

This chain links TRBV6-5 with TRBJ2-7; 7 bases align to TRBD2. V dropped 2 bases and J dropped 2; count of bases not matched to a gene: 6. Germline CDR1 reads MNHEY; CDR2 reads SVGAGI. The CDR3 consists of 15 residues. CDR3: CASSYDRGGPYEQYF. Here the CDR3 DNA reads TGTGCCAGCAGTTACGATCGCGGGGGACCCTACGAGCAGTACTTC.

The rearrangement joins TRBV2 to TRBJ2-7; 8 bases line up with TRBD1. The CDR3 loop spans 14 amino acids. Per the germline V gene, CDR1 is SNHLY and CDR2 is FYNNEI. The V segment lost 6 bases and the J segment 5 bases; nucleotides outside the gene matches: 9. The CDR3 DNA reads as TGTGCCAGCAGCCATGGGACAGGTGGCCACGAGCAGTACTTC. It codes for CASSHGTGGHEQYF.

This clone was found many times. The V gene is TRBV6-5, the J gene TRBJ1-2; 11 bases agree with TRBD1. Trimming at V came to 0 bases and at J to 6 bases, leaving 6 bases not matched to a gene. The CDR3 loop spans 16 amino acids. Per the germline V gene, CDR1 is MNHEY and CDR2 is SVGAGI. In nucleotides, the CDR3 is TGTGCCAGCAGTTACTCCAACCGGGACAGGGGGAATGGCTACACCTTC. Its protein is CASSYSNRDRGNGYTF.

The CDR3 DNA is TGTGCCAGCAGACGGGGACGGGGGTCGGCTAATGAAAAACTGTTTTTT. Residues: CASRRGRGSANEKLFF. This sequence joins TRBV27 and TRBJ1-4, with a possible D match to TRBD1 (5 bases). The CDR3 has 16 amino acids. V lost 6 bases, J lost 3 bases, and 17 bases lay in between. In germline, CDR1 is MNHEY, CDR2 SMNVEV (reference sequence).

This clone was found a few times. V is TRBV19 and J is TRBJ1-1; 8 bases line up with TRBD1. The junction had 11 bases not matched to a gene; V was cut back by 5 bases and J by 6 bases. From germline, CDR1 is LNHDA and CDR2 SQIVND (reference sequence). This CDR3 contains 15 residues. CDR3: CASSPLGQGGPEAFF. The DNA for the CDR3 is TGTGCCAGTAGTCCCCTCGGACAGGGAGGCCCTGAAGCTTTCTTT.

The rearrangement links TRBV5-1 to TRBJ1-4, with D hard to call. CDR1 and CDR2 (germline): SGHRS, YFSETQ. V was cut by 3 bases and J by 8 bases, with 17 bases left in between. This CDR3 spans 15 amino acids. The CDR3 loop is CASSSDSGNIEKLFF. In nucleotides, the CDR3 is TGCGCCAGCAGCTCCGATTCCGGGAATATAGAAAAACTGTTTTTT. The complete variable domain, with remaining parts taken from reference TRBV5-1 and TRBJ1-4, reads KAGVTQTPRYLIKTRGQQVTLSCSPISGHRSVSWYQQTPGQGLQFLFEYFSETQRNKGNFPGRFSGRQFSNSRSEMNVSTLELGDSALYLCASSSDSGNIEKLFFGSGTQLSVL.

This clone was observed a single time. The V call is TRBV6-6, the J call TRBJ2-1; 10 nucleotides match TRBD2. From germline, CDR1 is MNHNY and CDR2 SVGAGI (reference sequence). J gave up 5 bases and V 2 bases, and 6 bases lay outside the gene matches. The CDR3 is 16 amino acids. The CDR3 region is CASSYGLAGDDNEQFF. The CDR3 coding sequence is TGTGCCAGCAGTTACGGCCTAGCGGGAGATGACAATGAGCAGTTCTTC.

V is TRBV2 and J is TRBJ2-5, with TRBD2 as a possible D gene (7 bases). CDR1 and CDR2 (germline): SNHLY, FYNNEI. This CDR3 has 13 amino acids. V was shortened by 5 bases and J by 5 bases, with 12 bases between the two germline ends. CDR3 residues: CASSRGAGETQYF. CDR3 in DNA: TGTGCCAGCAGTCGGGGGGCTGGGGAGACCCAGTACTTC. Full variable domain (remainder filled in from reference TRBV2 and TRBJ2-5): EPEVTQTPSHQVTQMGQEVILRCVPISNHLYFYWYRQILGQKVEFLVSFYNNEISEKSEIFDDQFSVERPDGSNFTLKIRSTKLEDSAMYFCASSRGAGETQYFGPGTRLLVL.

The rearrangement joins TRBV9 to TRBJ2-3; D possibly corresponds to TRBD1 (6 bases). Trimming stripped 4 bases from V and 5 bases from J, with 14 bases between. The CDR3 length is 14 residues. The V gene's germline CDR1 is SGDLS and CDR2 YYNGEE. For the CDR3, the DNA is TGTGCCAGCAGCACCAGACAGGTTCTAGATACGCAGTATTTT. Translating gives CASSTRQVLDTQYF.

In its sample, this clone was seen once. CDR3 in DNA: TGCAGTGCTAGTGCTTCGCGGTCTAGCACAGATACGCAGTATTTT. Protein product: CSASASRSSTDTQYF. The chain couples TRBV20-1 to TRBJ2-3, with D uncertain. Germline CDR1 DFQATT, CDR2 SNEGSKA (reference sequence). This CDR3 comprises 15 residues. The V and J ends lost 3 bases and 0 bases respectively, with 13 bases between them.

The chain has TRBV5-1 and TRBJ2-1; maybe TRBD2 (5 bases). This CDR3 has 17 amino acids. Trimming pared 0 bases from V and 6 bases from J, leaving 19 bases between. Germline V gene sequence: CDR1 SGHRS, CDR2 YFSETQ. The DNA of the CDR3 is TGCGCCAGCAGCTTGGCTCGTCGGCTAGCCGCGGTCAATGAGCAGTTCTTC. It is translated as CASSLARRLAAVNEQFF. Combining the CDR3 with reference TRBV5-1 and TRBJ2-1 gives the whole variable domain KAGVTQTPRYLIKTRGQQVTLSCSPISGHRSVSWYQQTPGQGLQFLFEYFSETQRNKGNFPGRFSGRQFSNSRSEMNVSTLELGDSALYLCASSLARRLAAVNEQFFGPGTRLTVL.

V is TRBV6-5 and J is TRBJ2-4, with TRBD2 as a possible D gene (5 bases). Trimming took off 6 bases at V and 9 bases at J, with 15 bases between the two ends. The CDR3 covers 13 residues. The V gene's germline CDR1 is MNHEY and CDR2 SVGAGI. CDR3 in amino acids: CASRSTTASIQYF. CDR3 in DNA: TGTGCCAGCAGATCGACTACCGCCAGCATTCAGTACTTC.

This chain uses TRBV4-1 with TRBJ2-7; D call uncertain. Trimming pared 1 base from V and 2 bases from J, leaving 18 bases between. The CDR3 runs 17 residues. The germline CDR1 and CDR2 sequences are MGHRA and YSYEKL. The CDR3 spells CASSQAWSDRPPYEQYF. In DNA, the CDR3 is TGCGCCAGCAGCCAAGCGTGGAGCGACCGACCGCCCTACGAGCAGTACTTC.

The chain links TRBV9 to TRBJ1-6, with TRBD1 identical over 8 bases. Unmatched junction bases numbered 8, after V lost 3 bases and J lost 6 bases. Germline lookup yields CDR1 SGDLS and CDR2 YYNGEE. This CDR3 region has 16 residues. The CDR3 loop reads CASSAGQGFGNSPLHF. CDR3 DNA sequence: TGTGCCAGCAGCGCAGGACAGGGTTTCGGTAATTCACCCCTCCACTTT. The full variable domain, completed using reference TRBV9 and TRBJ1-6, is DSGVTQTPKHLITATGQRVTLRCSPRSGDLSVYWYQQSLDQGLQFLIQYYNGEERAKGNILERFSAQQFPDLHSELNLSSLELGDSALYFCASSAGQGFGNSPLHFGNGTRLTVT.

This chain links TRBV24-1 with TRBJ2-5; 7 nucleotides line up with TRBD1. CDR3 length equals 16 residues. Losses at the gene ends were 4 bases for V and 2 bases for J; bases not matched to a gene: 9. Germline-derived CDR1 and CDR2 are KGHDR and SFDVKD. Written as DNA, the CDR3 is TGTGCCACCAGTGACCCCACAGGGGACAGACAAGAGACCCAGTACTTC. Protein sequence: CATSDPTGDRQETQYF.

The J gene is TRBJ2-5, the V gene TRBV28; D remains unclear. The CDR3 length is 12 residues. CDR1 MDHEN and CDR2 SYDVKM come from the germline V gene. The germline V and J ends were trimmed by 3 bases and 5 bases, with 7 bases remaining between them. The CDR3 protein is CASSFVSETQYF. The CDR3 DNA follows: TGTGCCAGCAGTTTCGTAAGCGAGACCCAGTACTTC.

CDR3 protein: CASLSGTRELFF. The CDR3 coding sequence is TGTGCCAGCCTTTCCGGGACTAGGGAGCTGTTTTTT. The chain combines TRBV3-1 (or the pseudogene TRBV3-2) with TRBJ2-2, with 7 bases lining up with TRBD2. Germline loops: CDR1 LGHDT, CDR2 YNNKEL (reference sequence). The CDR3 spans 12 residues. Trimming cost V 8 bases and J 9 bases; bases outside gene matches: 6.